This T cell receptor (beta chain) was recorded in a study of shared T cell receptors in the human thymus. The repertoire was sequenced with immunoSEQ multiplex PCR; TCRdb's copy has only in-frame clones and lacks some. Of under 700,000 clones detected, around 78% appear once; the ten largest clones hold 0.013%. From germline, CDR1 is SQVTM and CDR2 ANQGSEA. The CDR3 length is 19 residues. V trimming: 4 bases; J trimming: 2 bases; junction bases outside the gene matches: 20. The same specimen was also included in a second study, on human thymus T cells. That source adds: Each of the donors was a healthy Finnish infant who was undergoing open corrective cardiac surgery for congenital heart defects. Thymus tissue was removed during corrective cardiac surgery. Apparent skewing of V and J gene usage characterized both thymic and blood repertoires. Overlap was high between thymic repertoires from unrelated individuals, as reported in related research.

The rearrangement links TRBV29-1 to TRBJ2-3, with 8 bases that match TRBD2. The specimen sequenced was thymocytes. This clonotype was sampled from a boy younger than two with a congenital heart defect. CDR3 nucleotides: TGCAGCGTTGGGCAAACACTAGCGGACACGGGGTTTGCCACAGATACGCAGTATTTT. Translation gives CSVGQTLADTGFATDTQYF.